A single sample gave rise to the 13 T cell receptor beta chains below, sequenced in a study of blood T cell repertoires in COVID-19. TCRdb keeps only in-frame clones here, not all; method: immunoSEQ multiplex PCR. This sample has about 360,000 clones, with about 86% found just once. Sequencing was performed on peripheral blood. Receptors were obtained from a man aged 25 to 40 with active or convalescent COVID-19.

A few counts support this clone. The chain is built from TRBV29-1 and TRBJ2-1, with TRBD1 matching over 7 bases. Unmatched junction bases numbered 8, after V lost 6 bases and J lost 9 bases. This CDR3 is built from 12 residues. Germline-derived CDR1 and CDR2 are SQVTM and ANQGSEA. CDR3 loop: CSVHRGQSEQFF. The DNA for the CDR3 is TGCAGCGTGCACAGGGGACAGAGTGAGCAGTTCTTC.

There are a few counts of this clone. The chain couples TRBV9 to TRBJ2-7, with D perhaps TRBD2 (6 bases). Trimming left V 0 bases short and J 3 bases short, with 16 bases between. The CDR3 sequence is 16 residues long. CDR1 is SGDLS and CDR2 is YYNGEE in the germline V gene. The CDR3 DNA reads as TGTGCCAGCAGCGTAGGCGAACGGGAGATCATCTACGAGCAGTACTTC. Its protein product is CASSVGEREIIYEQYF. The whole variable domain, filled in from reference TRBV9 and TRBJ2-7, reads DSGVTQTPKHLITATGQRVTLRCSPRSGDLSVYWYQQSLDQGLQFLIQYYNGEERAKGNILERFSAQQFPDLHSELNLSSLELGDSALYFCASSVGEREIIYEQYFGPGTRLTVT.

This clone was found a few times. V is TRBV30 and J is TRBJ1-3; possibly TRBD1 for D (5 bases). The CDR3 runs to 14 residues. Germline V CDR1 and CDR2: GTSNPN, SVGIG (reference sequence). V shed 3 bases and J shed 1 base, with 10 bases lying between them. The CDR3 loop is CAWSPRGSGNTIYF. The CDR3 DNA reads TGTGCCTGGAGCCCAAGGGGATCTGGAAACACCATATATTTT.

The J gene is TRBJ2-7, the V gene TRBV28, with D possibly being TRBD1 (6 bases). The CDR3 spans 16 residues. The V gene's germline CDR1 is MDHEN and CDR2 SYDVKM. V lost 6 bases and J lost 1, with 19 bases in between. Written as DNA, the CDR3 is TGTGCCAGCAGAGGGGCCGGGACATTTTTATCCTACGAGCAGTACTTC. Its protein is CASRGAGTFLSYEQYF.

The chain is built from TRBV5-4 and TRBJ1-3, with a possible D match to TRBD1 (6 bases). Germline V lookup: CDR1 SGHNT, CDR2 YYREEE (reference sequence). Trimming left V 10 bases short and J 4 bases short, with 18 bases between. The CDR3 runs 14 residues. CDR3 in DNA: TGTGCCGTCCGAGGGGGACCCCCGGGAAACACCATATATTTT. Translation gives CAVRGGPPGNTIYF.

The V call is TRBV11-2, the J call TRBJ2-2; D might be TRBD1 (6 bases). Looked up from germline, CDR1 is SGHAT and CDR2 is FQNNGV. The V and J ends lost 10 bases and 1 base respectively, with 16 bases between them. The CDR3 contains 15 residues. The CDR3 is CATLLGAKNTGELFF. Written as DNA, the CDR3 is TGTGCCACCCTTTTGGGGGCCAAGAACACCGGGGAGCTGTTTTTT.

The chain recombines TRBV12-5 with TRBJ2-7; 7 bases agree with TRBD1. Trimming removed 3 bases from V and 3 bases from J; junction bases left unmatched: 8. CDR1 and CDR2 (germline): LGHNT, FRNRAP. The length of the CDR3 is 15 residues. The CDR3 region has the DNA TGTGCTAGTGGTTTTCCACAGGGGCGCCTCTACGAGCAGTACTTC. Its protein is CASGFPQGRLYEQYF.

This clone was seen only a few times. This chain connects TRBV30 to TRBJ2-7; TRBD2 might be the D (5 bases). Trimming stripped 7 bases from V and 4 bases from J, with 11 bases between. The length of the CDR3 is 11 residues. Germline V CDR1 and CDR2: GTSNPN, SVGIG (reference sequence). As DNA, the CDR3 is TGTGCCTTTAGCGAGTCATACGAGCAGTACTTC. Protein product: CAFSESYEQYF.

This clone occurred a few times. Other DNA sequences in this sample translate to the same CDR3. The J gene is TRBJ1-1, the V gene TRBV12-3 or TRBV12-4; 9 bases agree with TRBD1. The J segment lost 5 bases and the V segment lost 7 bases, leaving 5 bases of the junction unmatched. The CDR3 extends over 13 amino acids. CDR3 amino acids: CASTLTGGTEAFF. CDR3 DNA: TGTGCCAGCACCCTGACAGGGGGTACTGAAGCTTTCTTT.

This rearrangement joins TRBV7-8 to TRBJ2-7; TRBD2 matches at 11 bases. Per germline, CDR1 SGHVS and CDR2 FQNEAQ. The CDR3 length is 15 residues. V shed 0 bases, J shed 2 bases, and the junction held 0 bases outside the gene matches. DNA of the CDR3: TGTGCCAGCAGCTTAGCACTAGCGGGAGCCTACGAGCAGTACTTC. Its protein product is CASSLALAGAYEQYF.

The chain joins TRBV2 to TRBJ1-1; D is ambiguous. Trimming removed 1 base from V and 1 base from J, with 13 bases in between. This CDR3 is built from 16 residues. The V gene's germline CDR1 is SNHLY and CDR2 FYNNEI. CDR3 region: CASSEGPPPGNTEAFF. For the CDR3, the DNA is TGTGCCAGCAGTGAAGGGCCACCCCCAGGGAACACTGAAGCTTTCTTT.

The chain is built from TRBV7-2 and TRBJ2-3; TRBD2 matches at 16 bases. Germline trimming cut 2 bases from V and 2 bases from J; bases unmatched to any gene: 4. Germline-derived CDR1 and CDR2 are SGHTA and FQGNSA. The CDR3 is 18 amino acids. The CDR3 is CASSLTGTSGRATDTQYF. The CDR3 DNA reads TGTGCCAGCAGCTTAACCGGGACTAGCGGGAGGGCCACAGATACGCAGTATTTT.

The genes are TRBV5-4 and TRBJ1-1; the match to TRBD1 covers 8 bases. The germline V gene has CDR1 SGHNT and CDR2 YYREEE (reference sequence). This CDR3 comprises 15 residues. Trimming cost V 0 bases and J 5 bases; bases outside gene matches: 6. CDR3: CASSLGRGRWTEAFF. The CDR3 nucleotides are TGTGCCAGCAGCTTGGGCAGGGGGCGTTGGACTGAAGCTTTCTTT.